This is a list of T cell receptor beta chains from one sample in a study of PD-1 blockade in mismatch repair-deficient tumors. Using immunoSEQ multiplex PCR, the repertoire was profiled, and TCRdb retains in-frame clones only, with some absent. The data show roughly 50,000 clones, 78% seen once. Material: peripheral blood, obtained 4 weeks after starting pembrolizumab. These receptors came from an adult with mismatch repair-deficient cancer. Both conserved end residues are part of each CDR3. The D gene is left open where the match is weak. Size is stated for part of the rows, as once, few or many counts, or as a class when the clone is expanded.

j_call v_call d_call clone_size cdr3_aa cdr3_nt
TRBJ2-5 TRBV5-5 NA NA CASSVYQETQYF TGTGCCAGCAGCGTGTACCAAGAGACCCAGTACTTC
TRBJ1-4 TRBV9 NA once CASSVGPNEKLFF TGTGCCAGCAGCGTAGGCCCTAATGAAAAACTGTTTTTT
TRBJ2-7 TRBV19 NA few CASKDGSLYEQYF TGTGCCAGCAAGGATGGCAGTCTCTACGAGCAGTACTTC
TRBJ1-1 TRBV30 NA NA CASANWGGGNTEAFF TGTGCCTCCGCCAATTGGGGCGGAGGTAACACTGAAGCTTTCTTT
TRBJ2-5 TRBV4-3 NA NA CASSQDSAGAETQYF TGCGCCAGCAGCCAAGATTCGGCAGGGGCGGAGACCCAGTACTTC
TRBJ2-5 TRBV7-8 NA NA CASSVAYPGVETQYF TGTGCCAGCAGCGTAGCCTACCCGGGGGTGGAGACCCAGTACTTC
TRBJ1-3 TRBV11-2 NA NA CASSLRAISGNTIYF TGTGCCAGCAGCTTAAGGGCAATCTCTGGAAACACCATATATTTT
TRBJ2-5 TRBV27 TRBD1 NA CASSLRGGWTQYF TGTGCCAGCAGTTTAAGAGGGGGCTGGACCCAGTACTTC
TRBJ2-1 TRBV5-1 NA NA CASSLEGNSYNEQFF TGCGCCAGCAGCTTGGAAGGGAACTCCTACAATGAGCAGTTCTTC
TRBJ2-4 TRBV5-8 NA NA CASSLSITPRVLGIQYF TGTGCCAGCAGCTTGTCCATCACACCCCGAGTTCTAGGCATTCAGTACTTC
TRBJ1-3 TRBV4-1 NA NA CASSPDDWVAGNTIYF TGCGCCAGCAGCCCTGACGACTGGGTTGCTGGAAACACCATATATTTT
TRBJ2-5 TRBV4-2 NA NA CASSQYSENF TGTGCCAGCAGCCAGTACTCCGAGAACTTC
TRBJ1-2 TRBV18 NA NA CASSPAANYGYTF TGTGCCAGCTCACCGGCAGCCAACTATGGCTACACCTTC
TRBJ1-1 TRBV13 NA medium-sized CASSLGSRALRAWDTEAFF TGTGCCAGCAGCTTAGGAAGCAGGGCGCTACGTGCGTGGGACACTGAAGCTTTCTTT
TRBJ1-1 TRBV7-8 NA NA CASSFLQGGTEAFF TGTGCCAGCAGCTTTCTACAGGGTGGGACTGAAGCTTTCTTT
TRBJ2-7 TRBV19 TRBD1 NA CASSIKGQGLTYEQYF TGTGCCAGTAGTATCAAGGGACAGGGATTAACCTACGAGCAGTACTTC
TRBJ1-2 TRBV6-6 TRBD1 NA CASNGQGGNYGYTF TGTGCCAGCAACGGACAGGGGGGAAACTATGGCTACACCTTC
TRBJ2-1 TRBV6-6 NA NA CASSYYLGEQFF TGTGCCAGCAGTTACTACCTGGGGGAGCAGTTCTTC
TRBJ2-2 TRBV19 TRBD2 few CASRGGAGIHGELFF TGTGCCAGTAGGGGCGGAGCGGGAATTCACGGGGAGCTGTTTTTT
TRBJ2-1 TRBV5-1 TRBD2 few CASSLSGGRDEQFF TGCGCCAGCAGCTTATCGGGAGGGCGGGATGAGCAGTTCTTC
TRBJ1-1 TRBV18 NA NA CASSPRTFWTEAFF TGTGCCAGCTCACCAAGGACCTTTTGGACTGAAGCTTTCTTT
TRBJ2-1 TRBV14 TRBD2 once CASSQDSGGRAFEQFF TGTGCCAGCAGCCAAGATTCCGGCGGGAGGGCCTTTGAGCAGTTCTTC
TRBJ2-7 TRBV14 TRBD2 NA CASSQEAPTSAQGKASYEQYF TGTGCCAGCAGCCAAGAGGCCCCGACTAGCGCCCAGGGAAAGGCATCCTACGAGCAGTACTTC
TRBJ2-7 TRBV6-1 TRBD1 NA CASSPDRGYYEQYF TGTGCCAGCAGTCCGGACAGGGGTTACTACGAGCAGTACTTC
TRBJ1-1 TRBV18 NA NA CASSPPGNTEAFF TGTGCCAGCTCACCACCGGGGAACACTGAAGCTTTCTTT
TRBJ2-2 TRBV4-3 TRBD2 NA CASSQDTGLAARELFF TGCGCCAGCAGCCAAGATACTGGTCTAGCGGCGAGGGAGCTGTTTTTT
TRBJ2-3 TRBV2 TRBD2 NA CASSDPGLARPEQYF TGTGCCAGCAGTGATCCGGGACTAGCGAGACCAGAGCAGTATTTT
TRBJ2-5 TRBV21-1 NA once CASSKESSGGAETQYF TGTGCCAGCAGCAAAGAAAGCTCAGGGGGCGCGGAGACCCAGTACTTC
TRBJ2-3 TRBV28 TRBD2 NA CASSPTWSGRLYLTSTDTQYF TGTGCCAGCAGTCCGACGTGGAGCGGGAGGCTATACCTAACTAGCACAGATACGCAGTATTTT
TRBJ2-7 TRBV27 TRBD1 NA CASSLFGTGIYEQYF TGTGCCAGCAGTTTGTTCGGGACAGGGATCTACGAGCAGTACTTC
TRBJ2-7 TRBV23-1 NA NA CADAGSRSFHHGQYF TGCGCCGACGCCGGATCCCGAAGTTTTCACCACGGGCAGTACTTC
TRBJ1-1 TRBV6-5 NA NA CASSFFPLNTEAFF TGTGCCAGCAGCTTCTTTCCCCTCAACACTGAAGCTTTCTTT
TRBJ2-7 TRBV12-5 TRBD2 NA CASAGLATAVEQYF TGTGCTAGTGCCGGACTAGCAACAGCTGTCGAGCAGTACTTC
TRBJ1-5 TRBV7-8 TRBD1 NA CASSPSGGSFSNQPQHF TGTGCCAGCAGCCCGTCAGGGGGCTCCTTTAGCAATCAGCCCCAGCATTTT
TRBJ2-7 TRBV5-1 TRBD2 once CASSSGLAGRSYEQYF TGCGCCAGCAGCAGCGGACTAGCGGGCAGATCCTACGAGCAGTACTTC
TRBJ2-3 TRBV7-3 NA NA CASSSTNSGRGDTQYF TGTGCCAGCAGCTCAACCAATAGCGGTCGAGGAGATACGCAGTATTTT
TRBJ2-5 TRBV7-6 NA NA CASSLLGTETQYF TGTGCCAGCAGCTTACTCGGGACAGAGACCCAGTACTTC
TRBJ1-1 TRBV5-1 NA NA CASSLAAQNTEAFF TGCGCCAGCAGCTTGGCCGCACAGAACACTGAAGCTTTCTTT
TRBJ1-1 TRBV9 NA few CASSVGGTEAFF TGTGCCAGCAGCGTAGGAGGCACTGAAGCTTTCTTT
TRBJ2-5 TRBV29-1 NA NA CSVQPGLGGETQYF TGCAGCGTTCAACCGGGCCTTGGGGGAGAGACCCAGTACTTC
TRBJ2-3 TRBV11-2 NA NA CASSLDSLQSPAPDTQYF TGTGCCAGCAGCTTAGATTCACTTCAGTCCCCCGCGCCGGATACGCAGTATTTT